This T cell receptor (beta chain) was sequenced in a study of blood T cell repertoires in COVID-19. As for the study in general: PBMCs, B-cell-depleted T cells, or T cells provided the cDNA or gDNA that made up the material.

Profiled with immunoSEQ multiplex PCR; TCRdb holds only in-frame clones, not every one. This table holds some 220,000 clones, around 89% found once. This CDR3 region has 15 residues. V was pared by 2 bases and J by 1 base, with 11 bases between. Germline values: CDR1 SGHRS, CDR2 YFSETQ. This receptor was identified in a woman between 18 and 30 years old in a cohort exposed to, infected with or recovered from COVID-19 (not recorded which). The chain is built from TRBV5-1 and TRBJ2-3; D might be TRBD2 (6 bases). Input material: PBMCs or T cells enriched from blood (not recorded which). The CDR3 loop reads CASSFWGERTDTQYF. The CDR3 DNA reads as TGCGCCAGCAGCTTTTGGGGGGAGCGCACAGATACGCAGTATTTT.